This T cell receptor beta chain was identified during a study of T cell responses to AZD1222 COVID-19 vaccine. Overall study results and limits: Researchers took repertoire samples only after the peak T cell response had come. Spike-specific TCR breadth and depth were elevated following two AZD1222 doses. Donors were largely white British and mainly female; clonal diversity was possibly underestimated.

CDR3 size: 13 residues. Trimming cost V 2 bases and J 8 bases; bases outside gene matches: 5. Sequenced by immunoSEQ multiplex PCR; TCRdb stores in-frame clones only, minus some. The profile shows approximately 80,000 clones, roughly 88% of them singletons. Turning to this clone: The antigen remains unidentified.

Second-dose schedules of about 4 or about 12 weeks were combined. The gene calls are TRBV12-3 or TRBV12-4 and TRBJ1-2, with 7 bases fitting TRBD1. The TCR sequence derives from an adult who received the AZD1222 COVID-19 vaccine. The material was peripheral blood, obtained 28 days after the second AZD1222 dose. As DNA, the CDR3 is TGTGCCAGCAGTTTATTAGAGGGGGCAGGCTACACCTTC. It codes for CASSLLEGAGYTF.